The entry below gives a single T cell receptor beta chain sequence along with its context. Its antigen is currently unknown. The assay was immunoSEQ multiplex PCR, and TCRdb's table has in-frame clones only and misses some. The sample carries roughly 77,000 clones, over 85% recorded once. This sample stems from a study of cytomegalovirus exposure and HLA in healthy donors. Whole-study results and caveats: Most TCR sequences showed up rarely, but some public TCRs showed up in many donors.

Germline trimming cut 4 bases from V and 4 bases from J; bases unmatched to any gene: 10. This CDR3 region has 15 residues. In germline, CDR1 is SGHTA, CDR2 FQGNSA. Sequencing was done on a sample of PBMCs. This TCR derives from a woman aged 18-35 years in good health and CMV-seronegative. The chain combines TRBV7-2 with TRBJ2-7; 7 nucleotides match TRBD1. CDR3 loop: CASSSISTGWYEQYF. CDR3 DNA: TGTGCCAGCAGCTCGATTTCGACAGGGTGGTACGAGCAGTACTTC.